A single TCR beta chain is shown here with its context. This sample is drawn from a study of blood T cell repertoires in COVID-19. Study details: Samples taken during acute and convalescent COVID-19 were collected in the United States, Italy and Spain. Nucleic acid was either cDNA or gDNA, and it came from T cells, B-cell-depleted T cells, or PBMCs.

Per the study methods: Amplifying reference gene primers gave estimates of nucleated cell counts. TCRdb's copy holds only in-frame clones and misses some; the assay was immunoSEQ multiplex PCR. D and trimming come from the DNA, and the V and J calls and clone size come from that table. The table lists 88,000 or so clones, over 75% of them singletons. Trimming shortened V by 6 bases and J by 0 bases, and 12 bases separated the two germline ends. This CDR3 contains 15 residues. Germline values: CDR1 SGHAT, CDR2 FQNNGV. Sequencing was performed on peripheral blood. The V call is TRBV11-2, the J call TRBJ1-3; D ambiguous. This TCR derives from a man aged 55 to 70 with acute or convalescent COVID-19. The CDR3 DNA is TGTGCCAGCAGTCAGCAGGACTTCTCTGGAAACACCATATATTTT. Its translation: CASSQQDFSGNTIYF.